Below are 19 T cell receptor beta chains sequenced from a single sample in a study of cytomegalovirus exposure and HLA in healthy donors. The assay was immunoSEQ multiplex PCR, and TCRdb's table has in-frame clones only and misses some. The sample records 150,000 to 200,000 clones, around 92% being singletons. The sequenced material came from PBMCs. These receptors came from a man between 18 and 29 years old in good health and CMV-seropositive.

This clone has only one observation. V is TRBV6-5 and J is TRBJ2-7; D is perhaps TRBD2 (6 bases). The length of the CDR3 is 14 residues. Germline V gene sequence: CDR1 MNHEY, CDR2 SVGAGI. Trimming left V 6 bases short and J 5 bases short, with 17 bases between. CDR3: CASSHQSSVDEQYF. DNA of the CDR3: TGTGCCAGCAGCCACCAATCTAGCGTAGACGAGCAGTACTTC.

The rearrangement links TRBV28 to TRBJ2-3; 7 nucleotides match TRBD2. CDR3 length: 16 amino acids. Germline CDR1 and CDR2: MDHEN and SYDVKM. V lost 2 bases to trimming and J lost 4 bases; unmatched junction nucleotides: 9. The CDR3 coding sequence is TGTGCCAGCAGTTTAGAAGCTAGCGGATCCGCAGATACGCAGTATTTT. Translation gives CASSLEASGSADTQYF.

The rearrangement joins TRBV11-3 to TRBJ2-1; the D is unclear. V lost 3 bases and J 6 bases, leaving 6 bases between the germline ends. Germline V gene lookup returns CDR1 SGHNT and CDR2 YENEEA. The CDR3 loop spans 12 amino acids. The CDR3 nucleotides read TGTGCCAGCAGCTTTTCCGTCAATGAGCAGTTCTTC. Translating it yields CASSFSVNEQFF.

The rearrangement links TRBV18 to TRBJ2-7; 7 bases line up with TRBD2. In germline, CDR1 is KGHSH, CDR2 LQKENI. V lost 3 bases, J lost 4 bases, and 6 bases stayed unmatched. CDR3 length: 14 amino acids. CDR3 region: CASSPSGTKYEQYF. The CDR3 bases are TGTGCCAGCTCACCCTCCGGGACTAAATACGAGCAGTACTTC.

The genes are TRBV6-5 and TRBJ1-4, with D possibly being TRBD1 (5 bases). V was trimmed by 3 bases and J by 7 bases, leaving 12 bases between them. The CDR3 is 14 amino acids. From germline, CDR1 is MNHEY and CDR2 SVGAGI. The CDR3: CASSYRGRSEKLFF. The CDR3 DNA follows: TGTGCCAGCAGTTATAGGGGAAGGAGTGAAAAACTGTTTTTT.

This clone has a single count. The chain employs TRBV19 and TRBJ1-5; the D gene is possibly TRBD1 (5 bases). Germline loops: CDR1 LNHDA, CDR2 SQIVND (reference sequence). The CDR3 has 16 residues. V lost 3 bases, J lost 3 bases, and 15 bases lay in between. The CDR3 DNA reads TGTGCCAGTAGTATGGTCGGGGGAAGTGTCAATCAGCCCCAGCATTTT. It yields the protein CASSMVGGSVNQPQHF.

In this sample, this clone turned up a few times. This rearrangement joins TRBV25-1 to TRBJ2-5, with D possibly matching TRBD1 (5 bases). V was cut by 4 bases and J by 5 bases, with 11 bases left in between. CDR3 length equals 13 residues. Germline CDR1 reads MGHDK; CDR2 reads SYGVNS. This CDR3 is CASSGPRVETQYF. The DNA for the CDR3 is TGTGCCAGCAGTGGCCCCAGGGTTGAGACCCAGTACTTC.

The genes are TRBV9 and TRBJ2-7; possibly TRBD1 for D (6 bases). Per germline, CDR1 SGDLS and CDR2 YYNGEE. The CDR3 runs to 13 residues. The V and J ends lost 4 bases and 7 bases respectively, with 15 bases between them. CDR3 sequence (DNA): TGTGCCAGCAGCTCACCACAGGGTAGGGAGCAGTACTTC. Translating gives CASSSPQGREQYF. The whole variable domain, filled in from reference TRBV9 and TRBJ2-7, reads DSGVTQTPKHLITATGQRVTLRCSPRSGDLSVYWYQQSLDQGLQFLIQYYNGEERAKGNILERFSAQQFPDLHSELNLSSLELGDSALYFCASSSPQGREQYFGPGTRLTVT.

This clone has only a few counts. The chain joins TRBV30 to TRBJ2-3, with a possible D match to TRBD2 (5 bases). Per the germline V gene, CDR1 is GTSNPN and CDR2 is SVGIG (reference sequence). V lost 2 bases and J lost 4, with 10 bases in between. CDR3 length: 13 residues. DNA for the CDR3: TGTGCCTGGAGTACAGCGCGGGCAGATACGCAGTATTTT. Its protein is CAWSTARADTQYF.

Comment on this clone: The same CDR3 arises from other DNA sequences in this sample as well. The V call is TRBV5-1, the J call TRBJ1-1; D gene uncertain. The CDR3 sequence is 12 residues long. Trimming took off 1 base at V and 5 bases at J, with 6 bases between the two ends. Per germline, CDR1 SGHRS and CDR2 YFSETQ. CDR3 residues: CASSLTGTEAFF. CDR3 coding DNA: TGCGCCAGCAGCTTGACGGGGACTGAAGCTTTCTTT. Full variable domain (remainder filled in from reference TRBV5-1 and TRBJ1-1): KAGVTQTPRYLIKTRGQQVTLSCSPISGHRSVSWYQQTPGQGLQFLFEYFSETQRNKGNFPGRFSGRQFSNSRSEMNVSTLELGDSALYLCASSLTGTEAFFGQGTRLTVV.

The chain carries TRBV27 and TRBJ2-2; 10 bases agree with TRBD1. V dropped 5 bases and J dropped 6; count of bases not matched to a gene: 6. CDR1 MNHEY and CDR2 SMNVEV come from the germline V gene (reference sequence). The CDR3 covers 15 residues. CDR3: CASSQGDRGAGELFF. CDR3 DNA sequence: TGTGCCAGCAGTCAAGGGGACAGGGGAGCCGGGGAGCTGTTTTTT.

The rearrangement uses TRBV19 and TRBJ1-5, with TRBD1 identical over 8 bases. V was clipped by 3 bases and J by 5 bases; unmatched bases: 15. The CDR3 sequence is 18 residues long. Germline V gene sequence: CDR1 LNHDA, CDR2 SQIVND (reference sequence). In DNA form, the CDR3 reads TGTGCCAGTAGTATTGGACGAATACTAGGACAGGGCCATCAGCCCCAGCATTTT. The encoded protein is CASSIGRILGQGHQPQHF.

The J gene is TRBJ1-1, the V gene TRBV2; no definite D call. The CDR3 spans 11 residues. The V end lost 3 bases, the J end lost 11 bases, and 10 bases lay between the germline ends. Germline V lookup: CDR1 SNHLY, CDR2 FYNNEI. CDR3 nucleotide sequence: TGTGCCAGCAGTGATTCGGAGAGGGCTTTCTTT. It yields the protein CASSDSERAFF.

The chain carries TRBV5-1 and TRBJ2-5, with 8 positions matching TRBD2. CDR1 and CDR2 from the germline V gene are SGHRS and YFSETQ. The CDR3 covers 16 residues. V shed 4 bases and J 0 bases; nucleotides not matched to a gene: 8. The DNA for the CDR3 is TGCGCCAGCAGCCCGTTGAGCGGGAGCCACCAAGAGACCCAGTACTTC. Translation gives CASSPLSGSHQETQYF.

The chain recombines TRBV6-5 with TRBJ2-5, with D perhaps matching TRBD1 (6 bases). The CDR3 has 15 residues. The V end was cut by 10 bases, the J end by 2 bases, with 20 bases between. Germline V CDR1 and CDR2: MNHEY, SVGAGI. The CDR3 sequence is CATIDRTVGQETQYF. CDR3 nucleotides: TGTGCCACCATCGACAGGACGGTGGGTCAAGAGACCCAGTACTTC.

V gene TRBV7-8 combines with J gene TRBJ2-6, with D uncertain. The CDR3 extends over 15 amino acids. Germline V gene lookup returns CDR1 SGHVS and CDR2 FQNEAQ. Deletions cut 1 base from V and 4 bases from J, with 8 bases between. The CDR3 DNA follows: TGTGCCAGCAGCTTAGGGAGAGCCGGGGCCAACGTCCTGACTTTC. Protein: CASSLGRAGANVLTF.

This clone was seen a single time. V gene TRBV5-1 combines with J gene TRBJ1-1; D is unclear. Trimming left V 6 bases short and J 0 bases short, with 9 bases between. The CDR3 has 13 amino acids. Germline CDR1 and CDR2: SGHRS and YFSETQ. CDR3 protein: CASTYTLNTEAFF. The CDR3 bases are TGCGCCAGCACTTATACACTGAACACTGAAGCTTTCTTT.

This clone was counted once. The chain uses TRBV7-3 and TRBJ2-1; 8 positions agree with TRBD2. The CDR3 consists of 14 residues. The trim removed 5 bases at V and 0 bases at J, leaving 0 bases unmatched. Germline V gives CDR1 SGHTA, CDR2 FQGTGA. CDR3 region: CASSAGGSYNEQFF. CDR3 nucleotides: TGTGCCAGCAGCGCGGGGGGCTCCTACAATGAGCAGTTCTTC.

CDR3 protein: CASSPPPGTDTQYF. The CDR3 DNA sequence: TGTGCCAGCTCACCACCCCCGGGCACAGATACGCAGTATTTT. The genes are TRBV18 and TRBJ2-3; D unresolved. This CDR3 comprises 14 residues. The germline CDR1 and CDR2 sequences are KGHSH and LQKENI. The V and J ends lost 0 bases and 1 base respectively, with 5 bases between them. Together with reference TRBV18 and TRBJ2-3, the CDR3 gives the full variable domain: NAGVMQNPRHLVRRRGQEARLRCSPMKGHSHVYWYRQLPEEGLKFMVYLQKENIIDESGMPKERFSAEFPKEGPSILRIQQVVRGDSAAYFCASSPPPGTDTQYFGPGTRLTVL.